This note documents a single T cell receptor (beta chain) sequence. This CDR3 comprises 14 residues. V gave up 6 bases and J gave up 8 bases; unmatched junction bases: 7. Germline V gene data show CDR1 as MNHNS and CDR2 as SASEGT. The data are from a study of tumor-infiltrating lymphocytes in localized non-small cell lung cancer. Study-wide context: Several tumor histologies, both smoking statuses, and some post-neoadjuvant chemotherapy samples were included. From each patient, both tumor and uninvolved lung, non-adjacent to tumor, were sampled.

Assay: immunoSEQ multiplex PCR; the TCRdb copy retains only in-frame clones and omits some. Of around 16,000 clones in the sample, 70% to 75% are singletons; the top ten hold approximately 9.1%. This receptor was taken from a human donor with non-small cell lung cancer. The sequenced sample was lung tumor tissue. The chain recombines TRBV6-1 with TRBJ1-4; 9 positions agree with TRBD1. CDR3 loop: CASSLQGAFEKLFF. The DNA of the CDR3 is TGTGCCAGCAGCTTACAGGGGGCTTTCGAAAAACTGTTTTTT.